This T cell receptor (beta chain) was profiled in a study of T-cell memory formation after mild COVID-19 (dated by TCRdb to the early 2020s). About the study as a whole: Most TCR sequence clusters were specific to one of the two donors. In a couple of donors, T-cell clones that expanded and contracted after mild COVID-19 were tracked by sequencing TCRalpha and TCRbeta repertoires over time. The cohort was made up of two young adult volunteers, one female and one male, who were previously healthy.

This clonotype was counted only a few times. There is no known antigen for this receptor. The record has no base qualities; no much larger clone is one base away. Results and caveats for the whole study, not just this receptor: Contracting CD4+ clones turned up mainly in the CM and EM memory subsets, whereas EMRA was where CD8+ clones were enriched. From day 15 to 85, contracting clones showed balanced CD4/CD8 phenotypes, whereas a second wave of clones that expanded from day 15 to 37 leaned towards CD4+. The study included only a couple of mild cases, and larger cohorts that include severe cases with pre-infection samples were judged to be necessary. SARS-CoV-2 specificity of the second-wave clones peaking on day 37 was not confirmed. Some responding clones were found in pre-infection memory, which suggests that pre-existing cross-reactive memory T cells took part in the SARS-CoV-2 response.

The CDR1 and CDR2 encoded by the germline V gene are SQVTM and ANQGSEA. There are 11 amino acids in the CDR3, from cysteine to phenylalanine inclusive. The entry retains the CDR3 DNA only, 33 bases that are in frame from base 1. At the junction V is shortened by 4 bases and J by 6 bases, with 9 bases in between. Ficoll-Paque density gradient centrifugation was used to isolate PBMCs. The instrument given in TCRdb is Illumina NovaSeq 6000. cDNA libraries for TCRalpha and TCRbeta were prepared by 5'RACE using constant-segment primers, with sample barcodes and unique molecular identifiers added. RNA was extracted from every sample with Trizol reagent. Library amplification was performed in two PCR steps, and a second sample barcode and Illumina TruSeq adapters were introduced in the second step. Libraries were sequenced on an Illumina NovaSeq with 2 x 150 bp paired-end reads. Concerning the study's data processing: The reads were demultiplexed and collapsed into UMI-guided consensus sequences using migec v1.2.7. With mixcr v2.1.11, UMI consensuses were aligned to TRA and TRB V and J templates and assembled into clonotypes. A clonotype was counted as expanded or contracted only if both edgeR and NoisET called the change significant, with noise models trained on biological replicates. edgeR calls used a false discovery rate-adjusted p below 0.01 and a log2 fold-change threshold of 1. As an exploratory analysis of dynamics, max-normalized trajectories of the 1000 most abundant clonotypes were examined with PCA combined with hierarchical clustering. Separately sequenced CD4+ and CD8+ repertoires were used to assign a CD4 or CD8 phenotype to each responding clone. TCRdb's own reprocessing of the public reads used fastp at Q25 and MiXCR and kept productive beta chains. Rows matching on CDR3 protein sequence are summarized as one entry with the most common DNA and genes. TCRdb's processing, not the authors', yielded these V and J calls. This sample is represented by 200,000 to 250,000 distinct CDR3 sequences; 15% of them were singletons. The top ten hold 2.1% of the sample.

The chain uses TRBV29-1 and TRBJ1-2, with no reliable assignment of the D segment. The sample taken for sequencing was PBMCs or a T cell subset sorted from them (not recorded which). This receptor was obtained from an adult woman who had mild COVID-19 (a few samples of this study predate the infection). The sample titles of this study are shuffled in the database, so cell type and time point are left out; the donor was told from shared clones. The bases are TGCAGCGTTGTAGCTAGCGATGGCTACACCTTC. It specifies CSVVASDGYTF.